This passage covers 23 T cell receptor beta chains from one sample sequenced in a study of post-analysis software for immune sequencing data. These receptors' antigens are unknown. Every TCR beta cDNA library bore unique molecular identifiers. TCRdb recomputed calls from the PCR reads with MiXCR, one row per CDR3 protein. The table records 650,000 to 900,000 distinct CDR3 sequences, more than 45% of them present only once. Study results and limitations: TRBV segments more frequent in patients than in controls numbered roughly 5 and included TRBV5-6, TRBV5-1 and TRBV20-1.

The sequenced material came from blood. These receptors originate from a girl between 5 and 17 years old with multiple sclerosis.

The chain has TRBV6-6 and TRBJ2-7, with a tentative D call TRBD2 (5 bases). The CDR3 totals 12 residues. V lost 10 bases to trimming and J lost 5 bases, with 15 bases between them. Germline assignment: CDR1 MNHNY and CDR2 SVGAGI (reference sequence). The CDR3 bases are TGTGCCACCTCTGGAGGCTTGGACGAGCAGTACTTC. Translation: CATSGGLDEQYF.

This clonotype was detected only a few times. The chain employs TRBV7-2 and TRBJ2-7; TRBD2 aligns across 11 bases. V lost 1 base and J lost 1; bases outside the gene matches: 3. Germline CDR1 reads SGHTA; CDR2 reads FQGNSA. CDR3 length: 16 amino acids. CDR3 in amino acids: CASSLVLAGGSYEQYF. CDR3 bases: TGTGCCAGCAGCTTAGTCCTAGCGGGAGGATCCTACGAGCAGTACTTC. Full variable domain (rest looked up from reference TRBV7-2 and TRBJ2-7): GAGVSQSPSNKVTEKGKDVELRCDPISGHTALYWYRQSLGQGLEFLIYFQGNSAPDKSGLPSDRFSAERTGGSVSTLTIQRTQQEDSAVYLCASSLVLAGGSYEQYFGPGTRLTVT.

This clonotype was picked up a small number of times. The chain joins TRBV15 to TRBJ2-7, with D possibly being TRBD2 (6 bases). Germline assignment: CDR1 LNHNV and CDR2 YYDKDF (reference sequence). Between the trimmed V and J ends, which lost 1 base and 4 bases, there was a span of 17 bases. This CDR3 has 16 amino acids. CDR3 DNA sequence: TGTGCCACCAGCAGAGTAGTTCAGGGAGGAGGATACGAGCAGTACTTC. Translation gives CATSRVVQGGGYEQYF.

The gene calls are TRBV12-3 or TRBV12-4 and TRBJ1-2, with D possibly TRBD1 on 6 matching bases. The CDR3 extends over 13 amino acids. Trimming stripped 4 bases from V and 5 bases from J, with 11 bases between. This CDR3 is CASSSGTLYGYTF. DNA of the CDR3: TGTGCCAGCAGTTCCGGGACACTTTATGGCTACACCTTC.

The genes are TRBV20-1 and TRBJ2-4; maybe TRBD1 (6 bases). The last part of the DNA fits TRBJ2-7 better; the J call may be wrong. Germline values: CDR1 DFQATT, CDR2 SNEGSKA (reference sequence). The CDR3 loop spans 17 amino acids. This CDR3 is CSARPGQPNPSSYEQYF. For the CDR3, the DNA is TGCAGTGCTAGGCCCGGACAGCCCAACCCCTCCAGCTACGAGCAGTACTTC.

The rearrangement uses TRBV10-3 and TRBJ1-5, with TRBD1 identical over 9 bases. CDR3 length equals 19 residues. Germline values: CDR1 ENHRY, CDR2 SYGVKD. J was trimmed by 0 bases and V by 0 bases; bases with no gene match: 9. The CDR3 reads CAISESGGQGPYSNQPQHF. The CDR3 nucleotides are TGTGCCATCAGTGAGTCTGGGGGACAGGGACCTTATAGCAATCAGCCCCAGCATTTT.

With respect to this clonotype: The CDR3 does not close with the conserved phenylalanine or tryptophan, likely indicating a read error. The chain couples TRBV29-1 to TRBJ2-1, with D hard to call. The CDR3 is 12 amino acids. The V gene's germline CDR1 is SQVTM and CDR2 ANQGSEA. The ends were cut back, 3 bases at V and 6 bases at J, with 9 bases in the middle. CDR3 residues: CSVDLSLNEQFL. The DNA of the CDR3 is TGCAGCGTTGATCTCTCCCTCAATGAGCAGTTCTTA.

This chain links TRBV6-1 with TRBJ2-3; no reliable D call. The length of the CDR3 is 15 residues. The V and J ends lost 7 bases and 4 bases respectively, with 18 bases between them. Germline CDR1 and CDR2: MNHNS and SASEGT. DNA for the CDR3: TGTGCCAGCATCCAGGTCGGGCAGGCGGCAGATACGCAGTATTTT. This translates into CASIQVGQAADTQYF.

On this clonotype itself: This CDR3 is missing its conserved last phenylalanine or tryptophan, likely due to a read error. The chain carries TRBV5-1 and TRBJ2-1, with D tentatively TRBD2 (5 bases). V shed 4 bases and J shed 3 bases, with 23 bases lying between them. This CDR3 is 18 amino acids long. Germline-derived CDR1 and CDR2 are SGHRS and YFSETQ. The CDR3 sequence is CASSPEPGASRDYNEQFL. CDR3 bases: TGCGCCAGCAGCCCGGAGCCGGGCGCTAGCCGTGACTACAATGAGCAGTTCTTA.

V usage is TRBV6-1 and J usage is TRBJ1-2; no definite D call. The CDR3 runs 12 residues. Germline V gene data show CDR1 as MNHNS and CDR2 as SASEGT. Trimming removed 8 bases from V and 8 bases from J, with 15 bases in between. The DNA for the CDR3 is TGTGCCAGCTTCTATGGCCCCAGCGGCTACACCTTC. Its protein is CASFYGPSGYTF.

The rearrangement joins TRBV24-1 to TRBJ2-1; maybe TRBD2 (6 bases). Trimming stripped 7 bases from V and 5 bases from J, with 8 bases between. The CDR3 sequence is 12 residues long. Germline values: CDR1 KGHDR, CDR2 SFDVKD. CDR3 bases: TGTGCCACCAGGGGACTCAACAATGAGCAGTTCTTC. This translates into CATRGLNNEQFF.

In this sample, this clonotype turned up once. At one end, the junction sequence differs from germline, possibly due to a read error. The chain uses TRBV29-1 and TRBJ2-3, with 7 bases fitting TRBD2. The CDR3 has 14 residues. The germline V gene has CDR1 SQVTM and CDR2 ANQGSEA. In DNA, the CDR3 is TGCAGCGTGCGGTGGGACTATCGCACAGATACGCGGTATTTT. This codes for CSVRWDYRTDTRYF.

The chain couples TRBV4-2 to TRBJ2-3; D is possibly TRBD1 (5 bases). The CDR3 sequence is 15 residues long. V lost 1 base and J 3 bases, leaving 11 bases between the germline ends. Germline V gene sequence: CDR1 LGHNA, CDR2 YNFKEQ. The CDR3 region is CASSQGARATDTQYF. DNA for the CDR3: TGTGCCAGCAGCCAAGGGGCCAGGGCTACAGATACGCAGTATTTT.

Regarding this clonotype: Mismatch with germline at one junction end may stem from a read error. The rearrangement uses TRBV27 and TRBJ2-7, with D uncertain. CDR1 MNHEY and CDR2 SMNVEV come from the germline V gene (reference sequence). This CDR3 has 11 residues. CDR3: CGEPLSYEQYF. CDR3 bases: TGCGGCGAGCCCCTCTCCTACGAGCAGTACTTC.

This clonotype was detected once. The gene calls are TRBV14 and TRBJ2-1; 8 nucleotides agree with TRBD2. V shed 0 bases and J 7 bases; nucleotides not matched to a gene: 8. CDR1 and CDR2 (germline): SGHDN, FVKESK. This CDR3 region has 16 residues. CDR3 loop: CASSQDRTSGGNEQFF. The CDR3 DNA follows: TGTGCCAGCAGCCAAGACAGAACTAGCGGTGGAAATGAGCAGTTCTTC.

In its sample, this clonotype was seen a few times. The chain is built from TRBV7-9 and TRBJ1-1; 8 bases are shared with TRBD1. Germline CDR1 is SEHNR and CDR2 is FQNEAQ (reference sequence). V was clipped by 1 base and J by 10 bases; unmatched bases: 5. The CDR3 extends over 13 amino acids. CDR3 nucleotides: TGTGCCAGCAGCTTAGACTCAGGGGGCACAGCTTTCTTT. Translating gives CASSLDSGGTAFF.

This chain joins TRBV29-1 and TRBJ2-5, with 7 bases lining up with TRBD2. Germline V gene data show CDR1 as SQVTM and CDR2 as ANQGSEA. This CDR3 region has 16 residues. J gave up 1 base and V 1 base, and 9 bases lay outside the gene matches. As DNA, the CDR3 is TGCAGCGTTGAAGGGGGACTAAATGGGTTCCAAGAGACCCAGTACTTC. Translation: CSVEGGLNGFQETQYF.

The rearrangement uses TRBV6-1 and TRBJ2-1; tentatively, D is TRBD2 (5 bases). The CDR3 has 15 amino acids. Germline V gene lookup returns CDR1 MNHNS and CDR2 SASEGT. V was clipped by 6 bases and J by 3 bases, with 15 bases between them. CDR3 in DNA: TGTGCCAGCAGCTCGGACTTATCCAACTACAATGAGCAGTTCTTC. It specifies CASSSDLSNYNEQFF.

The chain employs TRBV28 and TRBJ2-7; 10 bases line up with TRBD1. The J segment lost 2 bases and the V segment lost 5 bases, leaving 9 bases of the junction unmatched. CDR3 length: 16 residues. The germline gives CDR1 MDHEN, CDR2 SYDVKM. The CDR3: CASSMPRQGATYEQYF. As DNA, the CDR3 is TGTGCCAGCAGTATGCCGCGACAGGGGGCCACCTACGAGCAGTACTTC.

This chain uses TRBV7-3 with TRBJ2-3, with 10 positions matching TRBD1. Germline-derived CDR1 and CDR2 are SGHTA and FQGTGA. The ends lost 5 bases at V and 5 bases at J; junction bases unmatched: 4. The length of the CDR3 is 14 residues. CDR3 sequence reads: CASSGQGDRDTQYF. The CDR3 coding sequence is TGTGCCAGCAGCGGACAGGGGGATCGAGATACGCAGTATTTT. The whole variable domain, filled in from reference TRBV7-3 and TRBJ2-3, reads GAGVSQTPSNKVTEKGKYVELRCDPISGHTALYWYRQSLGQGPEFLIYFQGTGAADDSGLPNDRFFAVRPEGSVSTLKIQRTERGDSAVYLCASSGQGDRDTQYFGPGTRLTVL.

The chain uses TRBV15 and TRBJ2-1; D may be TRBD1 (6 bases). This CDR3 comprises 14 residues. V was cut by 1 base and J by 14 bases, with 18 bases left in between. Germline CDR1 and CDR2: LNHNV and YYDKDF (reference sequence). This CDR3 reads CATSRATSGATEFF. DNA of the CDR3: TGTGCCACCAGCAGAGCGACTTCAGGGGCCACGGAGTTCTTC.

This clonotype was seen only a few times. The CDR3 coding sequence is TGTGCCAGCAGCAAGGGACGCCAGTATGGCTACACCTTC. Its protein product is CASSKGRQYGYTF. V usage is TRBV12-3 or TRBV12-4 and J usage is TRBJ1-2; D is possibly TRBD1 (5 bases). V was shortened by 6 bases and J by 5 bases, with 13 bases between the two germline ends. The CDR3 runs 13 residues.

V is TRBV5-1 and J is TRBJ2-6; 7 bases map to TRBD1. The CDR3 has 18 amino acids. Germline assignment: CDR1 SGHRS and CDR2 YFSETQ. V gave up 3 bases and J gave up 4 bases; unmatched junction bases: 13. CDR3 amino acids: CASSSGTAGLWGANVLTF. The CDR3 nucleotides are TGCGCCAGCAGCTCCGGGACAGCCGGTCTCTGGGGGGCCAACGTCCTGACTTTC.